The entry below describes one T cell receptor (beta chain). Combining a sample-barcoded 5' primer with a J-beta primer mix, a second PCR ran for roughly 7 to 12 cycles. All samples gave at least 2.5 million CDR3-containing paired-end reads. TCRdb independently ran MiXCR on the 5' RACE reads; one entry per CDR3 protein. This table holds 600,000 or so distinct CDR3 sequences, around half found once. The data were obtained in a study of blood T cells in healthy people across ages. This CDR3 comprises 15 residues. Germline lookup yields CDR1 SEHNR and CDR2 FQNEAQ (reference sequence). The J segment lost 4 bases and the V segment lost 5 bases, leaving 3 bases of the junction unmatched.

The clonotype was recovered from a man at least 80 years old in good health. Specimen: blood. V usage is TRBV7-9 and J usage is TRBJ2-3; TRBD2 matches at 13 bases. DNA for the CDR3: TGTGCCAGCAGCAGGACTAGCGGGAGCCCAGATACGCAGTATTTT. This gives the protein CASSRTSGSPDTQYF. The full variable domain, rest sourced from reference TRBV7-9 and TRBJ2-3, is DTGVSQNPRHKITKRGQNVTFRCDPISEHNRLYWYRQTLGQGPEFLTYFQNEAQLEKSRLLSDRFSAERPKGSFSTLEIQRTEQGDSAMYLCASSRTSGSPDTQYFGPGTRLTVL.